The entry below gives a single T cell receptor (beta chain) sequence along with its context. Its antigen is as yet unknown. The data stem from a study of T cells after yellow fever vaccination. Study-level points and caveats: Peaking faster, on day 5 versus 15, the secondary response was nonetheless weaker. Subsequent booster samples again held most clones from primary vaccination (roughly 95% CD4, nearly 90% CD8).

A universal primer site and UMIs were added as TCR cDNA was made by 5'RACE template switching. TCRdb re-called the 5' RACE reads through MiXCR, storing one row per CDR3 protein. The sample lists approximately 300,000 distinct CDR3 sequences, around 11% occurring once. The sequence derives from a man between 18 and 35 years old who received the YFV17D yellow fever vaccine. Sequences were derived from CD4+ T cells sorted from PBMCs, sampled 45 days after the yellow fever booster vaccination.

Here the CDR3 DNA reads TGTGCCAGCCCGGGGGCGTATGGCTACACCTTC. Amino acids: CASPGAYGYTF. This chain connects TRBV7-9 to TRBJ1-2; tentative D call: TRBD1 (6 bases). Germline loops: CDR1 SEHNR, CDR2 FQNEAQ (reference sequence). The CDR3 loop spans 11 amino acids. The germline V and J ends were trimmed by 8 bases and 5 bases, with 9 bases remaining between them.